This T cell receptor beta chain was found in a study of T-cell reconstitution after alpha-beta-depleted transplantation in children (dated by TCRdb to the mid-2010s). About the study as a whole: The study quantitatively tracked T-cell immune reconstitution after TCRalphabeta/CD19-depleted allogeneic hematopoietic cell transplantation in children using TCR repertoire profiling.

The CDR3 numbers 16 residues from cysteine through valine. Only CDR3 DNA is held: 48 bases, read in frame from base 1. Trimming costs V 3 bases and J 2 bases, and their ends lie 17 bases apart. In the germline V gene (reference sequence), CDR1 corresponds to SEHNR and CDR2 to FQNEAQ. Library preparation was by PCR. The sequencer listed for this sample is Illumina HiSeq 2500. Molecular barcoding was employed in the preparation of TCR libraries, with unique molecular identifiers being used to normalize TCRbeta repertoire quantification. Using fastp trimming at Q25 and MiXCR clonotype assembly, TCRdb reanalyzed the public sequencing data and kept in-frame beta chains. Identical CDR3 proteins give one entry, which carries the most common genes and DNA. A total of hundreds of thousands of distinct CDR3 sequences appear in this sample, more than 10% of them only once. The top ten hold 3.5% to 4.5% of the sample.

In its sample, this clonotype was seen a few times. No antigen is known for it. No per-base quality is available; no much larger clone lies one base away. The source was PBMCs, collected from the stem cell graft. This TCR was sampled from a human donor who donated a stem cell graft to a child with Fanconi anemia. Recombination linked TRBV7-9 to TRBJ2-7; the D gene is tentatively TRBD1 or TRBD2, each matching 5 bases. The DNA sequence is TGTGCCAGCAGCTTTAGATGCAGGGAGAGCCCCTACGAGCAGTACGTC. It translates as CASSFRCRESPYEQYV.